These 9 T cell receptor beta chains were sequenced from one sample in a study of identical twins. TCRdb re-called the 5' RACE reads through MiXCR, storing one row per CDR3 protein. The table lists about 220,000 distinct CDR3 sequences, 6% to 7% of them singletons. These data also formed part of another study, on T cells expressing NK-cell markers.

The sequencing sample was made of CD8+ T cells sorted from blood. The receptor source for this set is a woman younger than 35 in good health.

V is TRBV3-1 and J is TRBJ2-3; 12 bases are shared with TRBD2. The trim removed 0 bases at V and 0 bases at J, leaving 7 bases unmatched. The CDR3 contains 19 residues. CDR1 LGHDT and CDR2 YNNKEL come from the germline V gene (reference sequence). The CDR3 reads CASSQDGELAGGSTDTQYF. DNA of the CDR3: TGTGCCAGCAGCCAAGACGGAGAGCTAGCGGGGGGGAGCACAGATACGCAGTATTTT.

The sample holds a few counts of this clonotype. This chain joins TRBV18 and TRBJ2-5; no firm D call. The germline CDR1 and CDR2 sequences are KGHSH and LQKENI. The CDR3 spans 13 residues. The V and J ends lost 1 base and 3 bases respectively, with 6 bases between them. This chain's CDR3 is CASSPRRKETQYF. CDR3 DNA: TGTGCCAGCTCACCACGGAGAAAAGAGACCCAGTACTTC.

This clonotype was recorded at least ten times. This chain joins TRBV27 and TRBJ2-1, with 9 bases lining up with TRBD1. Germline loops: CDR1 MNHEY, CDR2 SMNVEV (reference sequence). There are 13 residues in the CDR3. With 6 bases clipped from V and 10 bases from J, the junction kept 7 bases outside the gene matches. CDR3 in DNA: TGTGCCAGCAGGAGTACAGGGGGCTGGGAGCAGTTCTTC. Translating it yields CASRSTGGWEQFF.

J is TRBJ1-1 and V is TRBV29-1, with TRBD1 identical over 9 bases. CDR1 is SQVTM and CDR2 is ANQGSEA in the germline V gene. J lost 7 bases, V lost 7 bases, and 10 bases had no gene match. This CDR3 comprises 13 residues. Here the CDR3 reads CSGGRQGGIEAFF. Here the CDR3 DNA reads TGCAGCGGGGGGAGACAGGGGGGCATTGAAGCTTTCTTT.

This sequence joins TRBV6-2 or TRBV6-3 and TRBJ2-1, with a possible D match to TRBD2 (5 bases). CDR1 is MNHEY, CDR2 SVGEGT, per germline. Trimming took off 6 bases at V and 7 bases at J, with 10 bases between the two ends. The CDR3 has 12 residues. DNA for the CDR3: TGTGCCAGCAGCCGGACTCTGAATGAGCAGTTCTTC. It is translated as CASSRTLNEQFF.

This clonotype was counted ten times or more. The genes are TRBV5-1 and TRBJ1-5, with D unclear. The CDR3 has 15 residues. Trimming stripped 2 bases from V and 6 bases from J, with 15 bases between. In germline, CDR1 is SGHRS, CDR2 YFSETQ. The CDR3 sequence is CASSFGPKGIQPQHF. In DNA form, the CDR3 reads TGCGCCAGCAGCTTTGGCCCCAAGGGAATTCAGCCCCAGCATTTT. Complete variable domain (other parts from reference TRBV5-1 and TRBJ1-5): KAGVTQTPRYLIKTRGQQVTLSCSPISGHRSVSWYQQTPGQGLQFLFEYFSETQRNKGNFPGRFSGRQFSNSRSEMNVSTLELGDSALYLCASSFGPKGIQPQHFGDGTRLSIL.

This clonotype was counted ten times or more. The rearrangement uses TRBV7-6 and TRBJ2-1; D unresolved. Trimming removed 3 bases from V and 4 bases from J, with 13 bases in between. This CDR3 is built from 15 residues. Germline CDR1 SGHVS, CDR2 FNYEAQ. Here the CDR3 reads CASSFLESNYNEQFF. In nucleotides, the CDR3 is TGTGCCAGCAGCTTCTTAGAGAGCAATTACAATGAGCAGTTCTTC.

The chain carries TRBV9 and TRBJ2-3; 7 positions match TRBD1. CDR3 length: 18 residues. CDR1 is SGDLS, CDR2 YYNGEE, per germline. Trimming at V came to 0 bases and at J to 0 bases, leaving 10 bases not matched to a gene. CDR3 nucleotide sequence: TGTGCCAGCAGCGTAGGATCAGGGGGAGCGGCTAGCACAGATACGCAGTATTTT. This gives the protein CASSVGSGGAASTDTQYF.

The chain links TRBV20-1 to TRBJ2-5, with D uncertain. In germline, CDR1 is DFQATT, CDR2 SNEGSKA (reference sequence). Trimming left V 2 bases short and J 1 base short, with 8 bases between. There are 13 residues in the CDR3. The CDR3 DNA sequence: TGCAGTGCTAGACTTCAACCCCAAGAGACCCAGTACTTC. Translated: CSARLQPQETQYF.